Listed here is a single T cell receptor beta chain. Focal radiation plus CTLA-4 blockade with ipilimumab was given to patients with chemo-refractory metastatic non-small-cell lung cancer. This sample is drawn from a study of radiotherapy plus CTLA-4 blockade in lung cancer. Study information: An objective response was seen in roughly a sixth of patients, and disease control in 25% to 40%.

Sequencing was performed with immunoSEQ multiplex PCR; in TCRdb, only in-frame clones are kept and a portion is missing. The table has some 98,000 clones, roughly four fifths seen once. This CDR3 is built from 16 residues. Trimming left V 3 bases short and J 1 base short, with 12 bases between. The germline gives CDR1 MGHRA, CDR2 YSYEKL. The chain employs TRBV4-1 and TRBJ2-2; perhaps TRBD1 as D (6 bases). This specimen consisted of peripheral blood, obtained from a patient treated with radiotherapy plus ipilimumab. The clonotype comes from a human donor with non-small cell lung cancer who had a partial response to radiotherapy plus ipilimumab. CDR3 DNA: TGCGCCAGCAGCCAGGAGACAGGATTGAACACCGGGGAGCTGTTTTTT. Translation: CASSQETGLNTGELFF.